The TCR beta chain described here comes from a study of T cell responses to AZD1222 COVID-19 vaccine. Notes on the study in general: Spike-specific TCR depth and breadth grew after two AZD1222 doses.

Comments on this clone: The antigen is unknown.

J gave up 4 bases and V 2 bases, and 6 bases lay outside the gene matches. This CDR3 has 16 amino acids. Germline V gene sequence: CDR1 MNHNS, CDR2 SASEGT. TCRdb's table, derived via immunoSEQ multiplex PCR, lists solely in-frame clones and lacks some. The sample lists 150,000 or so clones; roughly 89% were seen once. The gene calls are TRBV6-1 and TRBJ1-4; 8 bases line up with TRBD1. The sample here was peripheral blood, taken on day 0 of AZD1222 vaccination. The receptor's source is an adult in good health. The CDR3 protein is CASSETDRGFNEKLFF. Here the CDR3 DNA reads TGTGCCAGCAGTGAAACCGACAGGGGCTTTAATGAAAAACTGTTTTTT.